A single sample is the source of the 3 T cell receptor beta chains below, sequenced in a study of shared clonotypes between healthy human individuals. Assay used: immunoSEQ multiplex PCR; TCRdb lists only in-frame clones, some missing. The repertoire holds about 1.5 million clones, around 98% seen once, with roughly 0.42% in the top ten. Specimen: naive CD4+ T cells sorted from blood. The subset was: CD45RA+ positively selected. The receptors were gathered from a man younger than 45 in good health.

A single count supports this clone. The gene calls are TRBV6-1 and TRBJ2-7; unclear D gene. The V end lost 6 bases, the J end lost 1 base, and 16 bases lay between the germline ends. This CDR3 is 15 amino acids long. Germline values: CDR1 MNHNS, CDR2 SASEGT. CDR3 DNA sequence: TGTGCCAGCAGAAGGACGGGTGGGGTTTCCTACGAGCAGTACTTC. This translates into CASRRTGGVSYEQYF.

This clone was observed once. The rearrangement joins TRBV29-1 to TRBJ2-6, with TRBD1 as a possible D gene (5 bases). The germline gives CDR1 SQVTM, CDR2 ANQGSEA. The CDR3 covers 14 residues. The V end was cut by 4 bases, the J end by 0 bases, with 7 bases between. CDR3: CSVGGGSGANVLTF. CDR3 bases: TGCAGCGTTGGGGGCGGCTCTGGGGCCAACGTCCTGACTTTC.

This chain joins TRBV5-1 and TRBJ1-1, with a tentative D call TRBD1 (5 bases). Germline CDR1 and CDR2: SGHRS and YFSETQ. V shed 1 base and J shed 1 base, with 14 bases lying between them. The CDR3 consists of 16 residues. The CDR3 nucleotides read TGCGCCAGCAGCTTGCAATTCACGACAGCGAACACTGAAGCTTTCTTT. Translated: CASSLQFTTANTEAFF. Full variable domain (missing parts from reference TRBV5-1 and TRBJ1-1): KAGVTQTPRYLIKTRGQQVTLSCSPISGHRSVSWYQQTPGQGLQFLFEYFSETQRNKGNFPGRFSGRQFSNSRSEMNVSTLELGDSALYLCASSLQFTTANTEAFFGQGTRLTVV.